The sequence of this TCR beta chain was determined in a study of control samples from healthy donors and cancer patients. Sequencing used immunoSEQ multiplex PCR; TCRdb keeps in-frame clones, though not all of them. The repertoire holds tens of thousands of clones, with approximately 93% as singletons. The origin of this receptor is a woman in her thirties or forties with lung cancer. Sequenced input: PBMCs.

This CDR3 is CASSPGQSFATNEKLFF. In nucleotides, the CDR3 is TGTGCCAGCTCACCCGGACAGTCATTTGCAACTAATGAAAAACTGTTTTTT. V gene TRBV18 combines with J gene TRBJ1-4, with a tentative D call TRBD1 (6 bases). This CDR3 is 17 amino acids long. Germline V lookup: CDR1 KGHSH, CDR2 LQKENI. V dropped 3 bases and J dropped 0 bases, with 14 bases sitting between them.